Below, one T cell receptor beta chain is given with its context. This clone was observed a few times. Its antigen is still unknown. No much larger clone is present one base from it, and per-base qualities are unavailable. The data were taken from a study of blood T cell repertoires in COVID-19 (dated by TCRdb to 2020 to 2021). With respect to the entire study: Collaborator samples came from the United States, Italy and Spain and covered acute and convalescent phases of COVID-19. The material from the prospective study consisted of cDNA or gDNA derived from T cells, B-cell-depleted T cells, or PBMCs. The dataset comprised deeply sampled blood TCRbeta repertoires from subjects exposed to, actively infected with, or recovered from COVID-19. The repertoires were made available in a free public database intended to serve as a resource for research on the immune response to SARS-CoV-2. The samples were drawn from the first 160 participants of the ongoing ImmuneRACE study and from under 1,500 subjects provided by 6 global collaborators. A de-identified subject ID, COVID-19 status, age in years and sex were almost always included in the sample metadata. Where available, HLA class I and class II types were obtained from metadata supplied by the sample provider rather than from assay-based typing. Study-wide conclusions, independent of this receptor: The amount of clinical and demographic metadata varied by source and participant and was provided uncurated.

TCRbeta CDR3 regions were amplified from genomic DNA using the immunoSEQ Assay, a bias-controlled multiplex PCR. In the source study's methods: Within the assay, amplification of reference gene primers was used to estimate how many nucleated cells each sample contained. To quantify the absolute abundance of each unique TCRbeta CDR3 rearrangement, sequence reads were collapsed and filtered. For each sample, productive Simpson clonality was calculated as the square root of Simpson's diversity index over productive rearrangements. TCRdb holds this immuneACCESS table with in-frame rearrangements only. Some clones are missing; in checked studies, unresolved V genes explain under half, and the rest has no known cause. The V and J calls and clone size were taken over from that table, and D and trimming were inferred from the DNA. Across this sample there are 200,000 to 250,000 clones, with around 84% seen only once. The ten largest clonotypes hold roughly 10% of the sample.

Trimming removed 4 bases from V and 4 bases from J, leaving 14 bases between the germline ends. The germline V gene sets CDR1 to MNHEY and CDR2 to SVGEGT. Including the terminal cysteine and phenylalanine, the CDR3 comprises 15 residues. The kept DNA is CDR3 alone, 45 bases in frame from the first base. Each collaborating institution followed its own protocols to collect whole blood in K2EDTA tubes. For TCRbeta analysis, collaborator samples were shipped as frozen whole blood, as isolated PBMCs, or as DNA extracted from either sample type. The sequence came from a man between 45 and 60 years old with active or convalescent COVID-19. The sequenced sample consisted of peripheral blood. The chain uses TRBV6-2 or TRBV6-3 and TRBJ1-5, and TRBD1 may be the D gene, going by 6 matching bases. In nucleotides, the sequence is TGTGCCAGCAGTTCCTATGGGGGCAGTAATCAGCCCCAGCATTTT. This translates into CASSSYGGSNQPQHF.